Each of the 13 T cell receptor beta chains below was sequenced from the same sample in a study of blood T cells in healthy people across ages. For the second PCR, which ran for 7 to 11 cycles, a sample-barcoded 5' primer and a J-beta primer mix were used. TCRdb passed the 5' RACE reads through MiXCR, listing each CDR3 protein once. The table records 450,000 to 600,000 distinct CDR3 sequences, around a quarter of them present only once. The sample was also reused in another study, on T cells of mothers and their children.

The sequencing input was blood. These receptors came from a boy between 2 and 10 years old in good health.

In its sample, this clonotype was seen many times. The chain has TRBV5-6 and TRBJ2-1; 9 nucleotides match TRBD1. The V segment lost 1 base and the J segment 3 bases; nucleotides outside the gene matches: 5. The CDR3 length is 16 residues. Germline V CDR1 and CDR2: SGHDT, YYEEEE. CDR3 sequence: CASSLSGQGFYNEQFF. The CDR3 bases are TGTGCCAGCAGCTTGTCGGGACAGGGCTTCTACAATGAGCAGTTCTTC.

The CDR3: CASSLGQGVGTDTQYF. The CDR3 nucleotides read TGTGCCAGCAGCTTGGGACAGGGGGTGGGCACAGATACGCAGTATTTT. The rearrangement uses TRBV5-5 and TRBJ2-3; the match to TRBD1 covers 9 bases. Germline trimming cut 0 bases from V and 1 base from J; bases unmatched to any gene: 3. The CDR3 has 16 residues. The germline gives CDR1 SGHKS, CDR2 YYEKEE (reference sequence).

J is TRBJ1-3 and V is TRBV20-1; D remains unclear. Germline CDR1 is DFQATT and CDR2 is SNEGSKA (reference sequence). The CDR3 has 14 amino acids. V lost 0 bases and J 0 bases, leaving 6 bases between the germline ends. In DNA, the CDR3 is TGCAGTGCTAGAGATCGCCTCTCTGGAAACACCATATATTTT. This gives the protein CSARDRLSGNTIYF.

Concerning this clonotype: The junction differs from germline at one of its ends, possibly a read error. CDR3 sequence: CSARDLRLATYEQYF. The CDR3, as DNA: TGCAGTGCTAGAGATCTAAGACTAGCCACCTACGAGCAGTATTTC. This sequence joins TRBV20-1 and TRBJ2-7, with 7 bases identical to TRBD2. The CDR3 sequence is 15 residues long. Looked up from germline, CDR1 is DFQATT and CDR2 is SNEGSKA (reference sequence).

V is TRBV29-1 and J is TRBJ1-1; no definite D call. The germline V gene encodes CDR1 SQVTM and CDR2 ANQGSEA. Between the trimmed V and J ends, which lost 2 bases and 0 bases, there was a span of 10 bases. This CDR3 has 14 amino acids. The CDR3 DNA reads as TGCAGCGTTGAATATTCAAGGTTGAACACTGAAGCTTTCTTT. It translates to CSVEYSRLNTEAFF.

J is TRBJ1-5 and V is TRBV7-8; a weak D match, TRBD1 (5 bases). The V end was cut by 3 bases, the J end by 2 bases, with 11 bases between. The germline CDR1 and CDR2 sequences are SGHVS and FQNEAQ. The CDR3 loop spans 15 amino acids. This CDR3 is CASSFFGRGNQPQHF. For the CDR3, the DNA is TGTGCCAGCAGCTTTTTTGGCAGGGGCAATCAGCCCCAGCATTTT.

There are a few counts of this clonotype. The V gene is TRBV7-2, the J gene TRBJ2-1; 11 nucleotides match TRBD2. Germline loops: CDR1 SGHTA, CDR2 FQGNSA. V was clipped by 4 bases and J by 5 bases; unmatched bases: 4. The CDR3 covers 15 residues. The CDR3 nucleotides read TGTGCCAGCAGCTCCGTAGCGGGGGGGCACAATGAGCAGTTCTTC. This translates into CASSSVAGGHNEQFF.

The chain has TRBV20-1 and TRBJ2-3, with 9 bases matching TRBD1. This CDR3 is built from 12 residues. The junction had 3 bases not matched to a gene; V was cut back by 6 bases and J by 5 bases. Per germline, CDR1 DFQATT and CDR2 SNEGSKA (reference sequence). The CDR3 is CSAPGQGDTQYF. The CDR3 region has the DNA TGCAGTGCACCGGGACAGGGAGATACGCAGTATTTT.

The chain is built from TRBV29-1 and TRBJ2-1; 7 bases agree with TRBD1. The germline V gene encodes CDR1 SQVTM and CDR2 ANQGSEA. CDR3 length equals 14 residues. Trimming cost V 5 bases and J 8 bases; bases outside gene matches: 12. CDR3 nucleotides: TGCAGCGTTATTATGGGTGTAGGACAGGATGAGCAGTTCTTC. Translation gives CSVIMGVGQDEQFF.

This clonotype has just a few counts. The DNA for the CDR3 is TGTGCCAGCAGCGCTCGAGTGGAGGAGACCCAGTACTTC. It encodes CASSARVEETQYF. This chain uses TRBV3-1 with TRBJ2-5; D remains unclear. The germline V and J ends were trimmed by 5 bases and 5 bases, with 12 bases remaining between them. The CDR3 spans 13 residues. CDR1 is LGHDT, CDR2 YNNKEL, per germline (reference sequence).

The sample holds one count of this clonotype. The V and J genes are TRBV7-9 and TRBJ2-7, with a tentative D call TRBD1 (6 bases). Per the germline V gene, CDR1 is SEHNR and CDR2 is FQNEAQ (reference sequence). The CDR3 is made up of 16 amino acids. Trimming removed 1 base at V and 1 base at J, with 14 bases between. The CDR3 protein is CASSLVQGLGSYEQYF. DNA for the CDR3: TGTGCCAGCAGCTTAGTCCAGGGGCTAGGGTCCTACGAGCAGTACTTC.

This clonotype has just a few counts. The chain couples TRBV10-3 to TRBJ2-2; D is unclear. Trimming pared 6 bases from V and 6 bases from J, leaving 14 bases between. Germline V gene data show CDR1 as ENHRY and CDR2 as SYGVKD. The CDR3 spans 14 residues. The CDR3 loop reads CAIRGTASPGELFF. The CDR3 DNA sequence: TGTGCCATCAGGGGAACAGCGAGTCCCGGGGAGCTGTTTTTT.

The table lists this clonotype with a few counts. This chain connects TRBV6-5 to TRBJ1-4, with D possibly matching TRBD1 (5 bases). This CDR3 has 15 residues. V lost 6 bases, J lost 0 bases, and 11 bases lay in between. Germline CDR1 reads MNHEY; CDR2 reads SVGAGI. The CDR3 is CASRYRGATNEKLFF. CDR3 nucleotides: TGTGCCAGCAGGTATCGGGGCGCAACTAATGAAAAACTGTTTTTT.